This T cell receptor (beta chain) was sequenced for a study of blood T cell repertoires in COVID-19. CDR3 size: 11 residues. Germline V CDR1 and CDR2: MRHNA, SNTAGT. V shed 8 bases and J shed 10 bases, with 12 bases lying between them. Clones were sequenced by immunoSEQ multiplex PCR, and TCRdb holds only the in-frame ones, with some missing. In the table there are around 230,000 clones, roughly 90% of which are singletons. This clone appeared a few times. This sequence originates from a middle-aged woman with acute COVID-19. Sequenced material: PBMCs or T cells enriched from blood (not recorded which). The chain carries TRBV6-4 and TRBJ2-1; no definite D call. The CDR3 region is CASGSSAEQFF. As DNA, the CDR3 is TGTGCCAGCGGTTCGTCTGCGGAGCAGTTCTTC.